Sequencing of this TCR beta chain was carried out in a study of tumor-infiltrating lymphocytes in primary liver carcinoma. Background on the study: Those enrolled were patients of both sexes, who were aged 30 to 69 years. Roughly 3.65 to 7.5 million productive TCRbeta reads came from each sample, comparable across tissue types.

Reverse transcription of roughly 480 ng total RNA with a constant-region primer produced TCR beta cDNA. Three-round nested multiplex PCR performed with slightly modified ARM-PCR produced the TCR beta libraries. In the first two PCR rounds, TRBV1-TRBV30 forward primers were paired with a C-beta reverse primer, and each round lasted about 9 cycles. MiXCR was run by TCRdb on the multiplex PCR reads, yielding one entry per CDR3 protein. This sample has fewer than 350,000 distinct CDR3 sequences; 55% to 65% occur once, and the top ten carry roughly 8.6%. Turning to this clonotype: A read error is possible here, since a much larger clone lies one base away.

Both blood RNA, taken from unsorted whole blood, and germline DNA were extracted. Chronic HBV infection was present in the patients, who were treatment-naive. Before surgery, about 4 milliliters of EDTA blood were taken. The length of the CDR3 is 17 residues. From germline, CDR1 is MDHEN and CDR2 SYDVKM. Germline trimming cut 7 bases from V and 3 bases from J; bases unmatched to any gene: 12. The sequence derives from a man aged 35 to 55 with primary liver carcinoma and hepatitis B virus infection. The sample taken for sequencing was peripheral blood. The chain is built from TRBV28 and TRBJ2-2; the match to TRBD2 covers 9 bases. CDR3 in amino acids: CASTFGRRGGDTGELFF. CDR3 DNA sequence: TGTGCCAGCACTTTCGGACGGCGCGGGGGGGACACCGGGGAGCTGTTTTTT.